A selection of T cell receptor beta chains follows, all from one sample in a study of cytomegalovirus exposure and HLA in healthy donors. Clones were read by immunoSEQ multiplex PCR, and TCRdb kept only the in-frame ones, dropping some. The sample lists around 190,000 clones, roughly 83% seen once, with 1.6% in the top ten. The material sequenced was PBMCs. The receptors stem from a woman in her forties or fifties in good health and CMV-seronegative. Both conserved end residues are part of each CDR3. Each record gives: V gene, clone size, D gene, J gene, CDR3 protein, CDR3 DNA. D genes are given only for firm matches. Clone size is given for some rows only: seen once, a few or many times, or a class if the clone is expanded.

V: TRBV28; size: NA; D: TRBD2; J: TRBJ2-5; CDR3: CASSLAGGQRKETQYF; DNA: TGTGCCAGCAGTTTAGCGGGAGGACAAAGAAAAGAGACCCAGTACTTC
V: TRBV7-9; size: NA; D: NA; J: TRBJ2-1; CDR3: CASSSREYEQFF; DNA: TGTGCCAGCAGCTCTCGCGAGTATGAGCAGTTCTTC
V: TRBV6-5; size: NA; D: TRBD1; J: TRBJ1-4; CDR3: CASSAGQATNEKLFF; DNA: TGTGCCAGCAGTGCGGGACAGGCAACTAATGAAAAACTGTTTTTT
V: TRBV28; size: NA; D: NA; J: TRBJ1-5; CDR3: CASERAIPPWPQHF; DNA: TGTGCCAGCGAGAGGGCAATCCCCCCCTGGCCCCAGCATTTT
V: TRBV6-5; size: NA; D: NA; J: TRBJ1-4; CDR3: CASSSGSNRGEKLFF; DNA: TGTGCCAGCAGTTCTGGATCCAACCGGGGTGAAAAACTGTTTTTT
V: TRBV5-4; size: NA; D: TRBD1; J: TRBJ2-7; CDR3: CASSSSTGSKEQYF; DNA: TGTGCCAGCAGCTCATCGACAGGGTCGAAGGAGCAGTACTTC
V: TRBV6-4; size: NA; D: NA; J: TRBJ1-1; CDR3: CASSFGTNTEAFF; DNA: TGTGCCAGCAGCTTTGGGACTAACACTGAAGCTTTCTTT
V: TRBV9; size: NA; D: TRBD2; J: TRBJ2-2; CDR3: CASSVERGFTGELFF; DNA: TGTGCCAGCAGCGTAGAGCGGGGATTCACCGGGGAGCTGTTTTTT
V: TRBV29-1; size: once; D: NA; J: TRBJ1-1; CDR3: CSVEDLGGGGEAFF; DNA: TGCAGCGTTGAAGATCTCGGGGGGGGCGGTGAAGCTTTCTTT
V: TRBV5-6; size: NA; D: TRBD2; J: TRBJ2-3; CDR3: CASSLSGMRNTQYF; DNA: TGTGCCAGCAGCCTTAGCGGGATGCGAAATACGCAGTATTTT
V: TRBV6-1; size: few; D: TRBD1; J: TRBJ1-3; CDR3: CASRGQTIGDTIYF; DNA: TGTGCCAGCAGGGGACAGACCATTGGGGACACCATATATTTT
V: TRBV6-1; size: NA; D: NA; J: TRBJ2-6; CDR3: CASSSGLSGANVLTF; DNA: TGTGCCAGCAGTTCGGGACTCTCTGGGGCCAACGTCCTGACTTTC
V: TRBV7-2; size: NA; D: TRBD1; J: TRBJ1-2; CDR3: CASSPDIGTVGSGGYTF; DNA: TGTGCCAGCAGCCCGGATATCGGGACAGTGGGATCAGGCGGCTACACCTTC
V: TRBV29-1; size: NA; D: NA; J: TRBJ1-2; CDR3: CSLSGGDGYTF; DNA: TGCAGCCTTAGTGGGGGGGATGGCTACACCTTC
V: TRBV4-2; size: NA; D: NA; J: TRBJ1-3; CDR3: CASSQGLISGNTIYF; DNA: TGTGCCAGCAGCCAAGGACTGATCTCTGGAAACACCATATATTTT
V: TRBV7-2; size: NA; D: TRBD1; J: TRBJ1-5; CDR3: CASRETGNQPQHF; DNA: TGTGCCAGCAGGGAGACAGGGAATCAGCCCCAGCATTTT
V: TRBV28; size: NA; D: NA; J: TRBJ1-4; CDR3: CASSSTPGVGEKLFF; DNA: TGTGCCAGCAGTAGTACCCCAGGGGTGGGGGAAAAACTGTTTTTT
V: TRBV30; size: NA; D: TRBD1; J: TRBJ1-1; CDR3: CAWTRPGGKNTEAFF; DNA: TGTGCCTGGACGAGGCCAGGGGGTAAGAACACTGAAGCTTTCTTT
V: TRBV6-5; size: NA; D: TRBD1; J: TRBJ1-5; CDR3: CASRGTGKNQPQHF; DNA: TGTGCCAGCAGGGGGACAGGGAAAAATCAGCCCCAGCATTTT
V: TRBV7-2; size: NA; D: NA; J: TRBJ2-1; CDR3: CASLRWSHNEQFF; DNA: TGTGCCAGCCTGCGGTGGTCACACAATGAGCAGTTCTTC
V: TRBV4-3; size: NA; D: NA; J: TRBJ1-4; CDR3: CASSQEHRRADEKLFF; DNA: TGCGCCAGCAGCCAAGAACACCGCAGGGCCGATGAAAAACTGTTTTTT
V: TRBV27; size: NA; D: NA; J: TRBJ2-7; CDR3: CASSLEWGQGTYEQYF; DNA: TGTGCCAGCAGTTTAGAATGGGGGCAGGGAACCTACGAGCAGTACTTC
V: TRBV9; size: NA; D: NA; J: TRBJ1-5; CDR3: CASSVEDSNQPQHF; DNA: TGTGCCAGCAGCGTGGAGGATAGCAATCAGCCCCAGCATTTT
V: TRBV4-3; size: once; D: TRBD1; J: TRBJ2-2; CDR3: CASSQDGGQAKSNTGELFF; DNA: TGCGCCAGCAGCCAAGATGGCGGACAGGCGAAATCGAACACCGGGGAGCTGTTTTTT
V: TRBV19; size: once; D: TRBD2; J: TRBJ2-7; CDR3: CASSINGRAQAEQYF; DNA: TGTGCCAGTAGTATAAACGGGAGGGCCCAAGCGGAGCAGTACTTC
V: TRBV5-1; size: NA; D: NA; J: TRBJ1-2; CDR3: CASSPDSRYGYTF; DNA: TGCGCCAGCAGTCCGGACAGTCGTTATGGCTACACCTTC
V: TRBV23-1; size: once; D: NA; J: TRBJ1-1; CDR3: CASSQSVSRGPNTEAFF; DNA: TGCGCCAGCAGTCAATCTGTCTCCAGGGGACCGAACACTGAAGCTTTCTTT
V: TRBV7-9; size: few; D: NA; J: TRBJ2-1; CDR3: CASSLNEGYNEQFF; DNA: TGTGCCAGCAGCTTAAATGAGGGTTACAATGAGCAGTTCTTC
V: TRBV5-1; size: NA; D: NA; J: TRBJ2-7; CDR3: CASSWETLASYEQYF; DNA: TGCGCCAGCAGCTGGGAGACACTAGCTAGCTACGAGCAGTACTTC
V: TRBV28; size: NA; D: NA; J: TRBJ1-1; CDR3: CASSFVTENTEAFF; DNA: TGTGCCAGCAGTTTCGTTACAGAGAACACTGAAGCTTTCTTT
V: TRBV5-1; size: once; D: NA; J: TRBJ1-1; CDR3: CASSLSGGANTEAFF; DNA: TGCGCCAGCAGCCTCTCCGGGGGGGCGAACACTGAAGCTTTCTTT
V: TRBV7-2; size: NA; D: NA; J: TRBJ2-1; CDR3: CASSLVGWEDNEQFF; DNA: TGTGCCAGCAGCTTAGTTGGGTGGGAGGACAATGAGCAGTTCTTC
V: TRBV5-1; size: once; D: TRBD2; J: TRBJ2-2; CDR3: CASSLLPGGESTGKLFF; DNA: TGCGCCAGCAGCTTGCTCCCGGGAGGGGAGAGCACCGGGAAGCTGTTTTTT
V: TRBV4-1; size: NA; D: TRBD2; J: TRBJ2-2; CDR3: CASSQDRGLAGGTHTGELFF; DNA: TGCGCCAGCAGCCAAGATCGTGGACTAGCGGGAGGAACGCACACCGGGGAGCTGTTTTTT
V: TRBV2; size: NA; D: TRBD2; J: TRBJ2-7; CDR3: CASSGLAEQYF; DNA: TGTGCCAGCAGTGGACTAGCGGAGCAGTACTTC
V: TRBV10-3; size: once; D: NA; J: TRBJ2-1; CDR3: CAISGKSSYNEQFF; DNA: TGTGCCATCAGTGGAAAGAGCTCCTACAATGAGCAGTTCTTC
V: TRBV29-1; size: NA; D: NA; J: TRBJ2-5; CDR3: CSVGGLRTGTQETQYF; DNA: TGCAGCGTGGGGGGGCTTAGGACAGGGACCCAAGAGACCCAGTACTTC
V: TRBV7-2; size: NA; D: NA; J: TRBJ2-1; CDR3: CASSIHAGALAGEQFF; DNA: TGTGCCAGCAGCATCCACGCGGGGGCCCTCGCGGGTGAGCAGTTCTTC
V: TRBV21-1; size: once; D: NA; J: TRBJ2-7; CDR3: CASSKVKGEEESYEQYF; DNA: TGTGCCAGCAGCAAAGTTAAGGGTGAGGAGGAGTCCTACGAGCAGTACTTC
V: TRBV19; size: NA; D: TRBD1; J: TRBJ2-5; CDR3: CASSMVDRLETQYF; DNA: TGTGCCAGTAGTATGGTGGACAGGCTGGAGACCCAGTACTTC
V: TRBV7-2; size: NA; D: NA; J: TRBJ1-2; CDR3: CASIQKVGGSRDYGYTF; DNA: TGTGCCAGCATCCAAAAGGTCGGGGGAAGTAGGGACTATGGCTACACCTTC
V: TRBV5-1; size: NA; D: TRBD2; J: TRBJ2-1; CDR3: CASSAGGPNNEQFF; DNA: TGCGCCAGCAGCGCGGGAGGGCCGAACAATGAGCAGTTCTTC
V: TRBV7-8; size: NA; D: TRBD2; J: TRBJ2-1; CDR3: CASSRDAGGSHEQFF; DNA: TGTGCCAGCAGCCGGGATGCGGGGGGCTCCCATGAGCAGTTCTTC
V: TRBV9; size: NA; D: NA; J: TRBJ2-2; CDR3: CASSLRTGELFF; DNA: TGTGCCAGCAGCCTACGGACCGGGGAGCTGTTTTTT
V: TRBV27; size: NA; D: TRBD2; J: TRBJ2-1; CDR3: CASSLDGTGRGDYNEQFF; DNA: TGTGCCAGCAGTTTAGATGGGACGGGGCGGGGGGACTACAATGAGCAGTTCTTC
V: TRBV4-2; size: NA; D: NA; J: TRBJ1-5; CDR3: CASSLRQESNQPQHF; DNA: TGTGCCAGCAGCCTCAGACAGGAGTCGAATCAGCCCCAGCATTTT
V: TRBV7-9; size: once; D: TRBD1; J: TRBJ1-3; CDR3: CASSLGDSGNTIYF; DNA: TGTGCCAGCAGCTTAGGGGACAGCGGAAACACCATATATTTT